This note documents a single T cell receptor (beta chain) sequence. The entry originates in a study of T-cell reconstitution after alpha-beta-depleted transplantation in children. During its preparation, the TCRbeta library received unique molecular identifiers. Each CDR3 protein is one row after TCRdb ran MiXCR on the PCR reads. In the table there are some 500,000 distinct CDR3 sequences, roughly 18% of which are singletons. The CDR3 runs 16 residues. From germline, CDR1 is SGHRS and CDR2 YFSETQ. Germline trimming cut 2 bases from V and 3 bases from J; bases unmatched to any gene: 5. The J gene is TRBJ2-5, the V gene TRBV5-1; TRBD2 aligns across 12 bases. This clonotype originated in a human donor who donated a stem cell graft to a child with acute lymphoblastic leukemia. This material consisted of PBMCs from the stem cell graft donor, taken from the stem cell graft. The CDR3 region has the DNA TGCGCCAGCAGCTTTATAGGACTAGCGGGGAAAGAGACCCAGTACTTC. Protein sequence: CASSFIGLAGKETQYF. Full variable domain (outside the CDR3, taken from reference TRBV5-1 and TRBJ2-5): KAGVTQTPRYLIKTRGQQVTLSCSPISGHRSVSWYQQTPGQGLQFLFEYFSETQRNKGNFPGRFSGRQFSNSRSEMNVSTLELGDSALYLCASSFIGLAGKETQYFGPGTRLLVL.